This T cell receptor beta chain comes out of a study of blood T cells in healthy people across ages. General observations from the study: CMV infection status of these donors was not known.

Trimming removed 4 bases from V and 4 bases from J, with 11 bases in between. The CDR3 runs 14 residues. Germline CDR1 LNHDA, CDR2 SQIVND (reference sequence). The sample holds a few counts of this clonotype. Its specificity is unknown. It was with a sample-barcoded 5' primer and a J-beta primer mix that a second PCR of roughly 7 to 12 cycles was run. One entry per CDR3 protein, called by TCRdb with MiXCR from the 5' RACE reads. The sample contains under 2 million distinct CDR3 sequences, about 31% of which appear only once. V usage is TRBV19 and J usage is TRBJ2-1; tentative D call: TRBD1 (6 bases). The source of this sequence is a woman younger than 45 in good health. The sequencing input was blood. The DNA of the CDR3 is TGTGCCAGTAGTACCGGGACACATTACAATGAGCAGTTCTTC. Amino acids: CASSTGTHYNEQFF.